What follows is one T cell receptor (beta chain) and its context. The CDR3 is 15 amino acids. Germline V gene data show CDR1 as SGHRS and CDR2 as YFSETQ. The V end lost 3 bases, the J end lost 3 bases, and 14 bases lay between the germline ends. This specimen comes from a study of shared clonotypes between healthy human individuals. TCRdb's copy holds only in-frame clones and misses some; the assay was immunoSEQ multiplex PCR. The sample lists 1.5 million to 1.9 million clones, 98% occurring once. This clonotype was obtained from a man aged 30 to 45 in good health. The rearrangement joins TRBV5-1 to TRBJ2-3, with D uncertain. Specimen: naive CD4+ T cells sorted from blood. The subset is: CD45RA+ positively selected. The CDR3 nucleotides read TGCGCCAGCAGCTCCCGACTTGGGATGACAGATACGCAGTATTTT. This gives the protein CASSSRLGMTDTQYF.